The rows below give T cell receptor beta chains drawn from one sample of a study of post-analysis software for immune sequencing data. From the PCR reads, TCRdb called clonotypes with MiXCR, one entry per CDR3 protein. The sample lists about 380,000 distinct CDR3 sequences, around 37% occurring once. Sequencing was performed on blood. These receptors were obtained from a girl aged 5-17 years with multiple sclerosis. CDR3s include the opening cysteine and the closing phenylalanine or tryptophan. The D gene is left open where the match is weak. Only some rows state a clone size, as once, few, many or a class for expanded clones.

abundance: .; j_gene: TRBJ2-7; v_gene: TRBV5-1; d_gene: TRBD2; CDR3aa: CASSTGLAGVITYEQYF; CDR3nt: TGCGCCAGCAGCACCGGACTAGCGGGAGTTATCACCTACGAGCAGTACTTC
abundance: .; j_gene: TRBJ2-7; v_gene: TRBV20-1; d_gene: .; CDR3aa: CSARDKLSRDSTYEQYF; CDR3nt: TGCAGTGCTAGAGACAAACTATCCCGGGACTCAACCTACGAGCAGTACTTC
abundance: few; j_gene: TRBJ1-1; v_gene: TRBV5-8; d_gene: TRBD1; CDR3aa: CASSHDGTGAWGTEAFF; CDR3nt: TGTGCCAGCAGCCACGACGGGACAGGGGCGTGGGGAACTGAAGCTTTCTTT
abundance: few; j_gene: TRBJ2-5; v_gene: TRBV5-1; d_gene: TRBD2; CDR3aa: CASGGTSGPEETQYF; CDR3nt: TGCGCCAGCGGGGGGACTAGCGGGCCGGAAGAGACCCAGTACTTC
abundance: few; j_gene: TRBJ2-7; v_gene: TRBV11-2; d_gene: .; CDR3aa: CASSLASYSYEQYF; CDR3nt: TGTGCCAGCAGCTTAGCTAGCTACAGCTACGAGCAGTACTTC
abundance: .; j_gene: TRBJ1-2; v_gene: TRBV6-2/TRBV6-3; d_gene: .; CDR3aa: CASSWGTTTVSGYTF; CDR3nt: TGTGCCAGCAGTTGGGGGACTACGACTGTTTCGGGCTACACCTTC
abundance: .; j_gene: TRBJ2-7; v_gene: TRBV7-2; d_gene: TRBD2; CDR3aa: CASSSISGGRAYEQYF; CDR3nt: TGTGCCAGCAGTTCCATTAGCGGGGGTAGGGCGTACGAGCAGTACTTC
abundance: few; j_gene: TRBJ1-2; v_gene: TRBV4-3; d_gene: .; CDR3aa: CASSQEGIESYGYTF; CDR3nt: TGCGCCAGCAGCCAAGAGGGAATAGAAAGCTATGGCTACACCTTC
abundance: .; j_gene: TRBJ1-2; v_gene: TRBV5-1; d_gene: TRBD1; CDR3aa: CASSFRQGGIYGYTF; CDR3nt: TGCGCCAGCAGCTTCCGACAGGGCGGGATCTATGGCTACACCTTC
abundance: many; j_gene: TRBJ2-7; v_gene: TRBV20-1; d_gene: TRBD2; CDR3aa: CSAQTGSGVNEQYF; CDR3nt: TGCAGTGCCCAAACGGGGAGCGGGGTAAATGAGCAGTACTTC
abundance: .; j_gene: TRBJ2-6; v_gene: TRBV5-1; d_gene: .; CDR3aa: CASSLKLGEANVLTF; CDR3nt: TGCGCCAGCAGCTTGAAACTCGGGGAGGCCAACGTCCTGACTTTC
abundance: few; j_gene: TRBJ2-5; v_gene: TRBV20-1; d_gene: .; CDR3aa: CSAIRGTLKETQYF; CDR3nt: TGCAGTGCTATACGGGGGACGCTAAAAGAGACCCAGTACTTC
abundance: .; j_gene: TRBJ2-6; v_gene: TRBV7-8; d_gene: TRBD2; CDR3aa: CASSLYGLSGGPSGANVLTF; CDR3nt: TGTGCCAGCAGCTTATATGGGCTTAGCGGGGGTCCCTCTGGGGCCAACGTCCTGACTTTC
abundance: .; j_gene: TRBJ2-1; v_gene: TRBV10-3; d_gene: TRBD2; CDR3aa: CAIGQPGLAGGPHEQFF; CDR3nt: TGTGCCATCGGACAACCGGGACTAGCGGGGGGGCCGCATGAGCAGTTCTTC
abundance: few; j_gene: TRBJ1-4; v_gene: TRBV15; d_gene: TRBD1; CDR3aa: CATSRGTGPATNEKLFF; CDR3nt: TGTGCCACCAGCCGGGGGACAGGTCCTGCAACTAATGAAAAACTGTTTTTT
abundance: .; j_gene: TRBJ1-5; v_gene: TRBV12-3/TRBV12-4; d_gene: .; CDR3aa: CASSLGPLLFNQPQHF; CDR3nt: TGTGCCAGCAGTTTAGGGCCATTGCTTTTCAATCAGCCCCAGCATTTT
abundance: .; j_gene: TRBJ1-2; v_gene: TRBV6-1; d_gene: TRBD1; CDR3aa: CASSEMRQGIYGYTF; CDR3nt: TGTGCCAGCAGTGAGATGAGACAGGGAATCTATGGCTACACCTTC
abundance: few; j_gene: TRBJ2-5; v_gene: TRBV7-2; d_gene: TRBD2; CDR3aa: CASSPGPMGTSGPQETQYF; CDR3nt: TGTGCCAGCAGCCCCGGGCCCATGGGGACTAGCGGACCCCAAGAGACCCAGTACTTC
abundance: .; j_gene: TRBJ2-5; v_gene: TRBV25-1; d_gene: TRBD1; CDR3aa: CASSHPTGTAQETQYF; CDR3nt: TGTGCCAGCAGTCACCCGACCGGGACAGCACAAGAGACCCAGTACTTC
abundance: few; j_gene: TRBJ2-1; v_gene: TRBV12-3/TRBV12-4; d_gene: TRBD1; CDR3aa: CASTRQDRGNEQFF; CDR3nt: TGTGCCAGCACCCGGCAGGACAGGGGGAATGAGCAGTTCTTC
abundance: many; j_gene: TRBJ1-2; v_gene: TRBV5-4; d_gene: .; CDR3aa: CASSLAAAFGYTF; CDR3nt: TGTGCCAGCAGCTTGGCGGCAGCCTTTGGCTACACCTTC
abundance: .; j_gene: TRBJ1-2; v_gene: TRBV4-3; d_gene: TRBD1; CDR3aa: CASSPLGPGQGLLNYGYTF; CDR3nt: TGCGCCAGCAGCCCCCTGGGGCCGGGACAGGGGCTTCTGAACTATGGCTACACCTTC
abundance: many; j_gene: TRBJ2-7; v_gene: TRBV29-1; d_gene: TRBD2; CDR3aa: CSAGGVGVSYEQYF; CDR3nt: TGCAGCGCTGGGGGGGTTGGCGTCTCCTACGAGCAGTACTTC
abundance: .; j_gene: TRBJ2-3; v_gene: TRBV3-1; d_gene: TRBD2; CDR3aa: CASSQVTGGTDTQYF; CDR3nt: TGTGCCAGCAGCCAAGTTACGGGGGGGACAGATACGCAGTATTTT
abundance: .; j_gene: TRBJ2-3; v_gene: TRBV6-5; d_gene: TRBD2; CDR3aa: CASSYSRASGGAPTQYF; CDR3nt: TGTGCCAGCAGTTACTCGCGTGCTAGCGGGGGGGCCCCTACGCAGTATTTT
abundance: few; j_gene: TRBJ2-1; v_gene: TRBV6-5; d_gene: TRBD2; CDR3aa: CASSTGGTYNEQFF; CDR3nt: TGTGCCAGCAGTACCGGGGGGACCTACAATGAGCAGTTCTTC
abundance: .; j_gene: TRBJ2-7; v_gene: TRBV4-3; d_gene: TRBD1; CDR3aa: CASSPWTGLYEQYF; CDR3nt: TGCGCCAGCAGCCCCTGGACAGGGCTCTACGAGCAGTACTTC
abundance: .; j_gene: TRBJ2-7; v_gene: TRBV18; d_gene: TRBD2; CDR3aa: CASSQLAEYEQYF; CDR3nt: TGTGCCAGCTCCCAACTAGCGGAATACGAGCAGTACTTC
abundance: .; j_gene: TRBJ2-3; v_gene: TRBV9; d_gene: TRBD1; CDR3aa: CASSVVGTGTSDTQYF; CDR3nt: TGTGCCAGCAGCGTAGTGGGGACAGGGACGTCAGATACGCAGTATTTT
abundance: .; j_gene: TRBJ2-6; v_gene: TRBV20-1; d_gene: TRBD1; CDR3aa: CSARPGTGFGANVLTF; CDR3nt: TGCAGTGCCCGTCCCGGGACAGGGTTTGGGGCCAACGTCCTGACTTTC
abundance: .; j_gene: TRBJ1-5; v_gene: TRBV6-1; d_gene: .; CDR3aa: CASRGETTSNQPQHF; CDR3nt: TGTGCCAGCAGAGGGGAGACCACTTCAAATCAGCCCCAGCATTTT
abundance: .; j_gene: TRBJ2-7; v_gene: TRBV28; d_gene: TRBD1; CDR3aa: CASGTGGNYEQYF; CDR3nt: TGTGCCTCCGGGACAGGGGGCAACTACGAGCAGTACTTC
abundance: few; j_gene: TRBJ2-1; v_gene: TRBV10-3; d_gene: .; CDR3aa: CAISESSNEQFF; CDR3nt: TGTGCCATCAGTGAGTCGAGCAATGAGCAGTTCTTC
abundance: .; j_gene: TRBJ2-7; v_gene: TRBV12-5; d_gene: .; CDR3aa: CASGLVADAYEQYF; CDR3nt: TGTGCTAGTGGTTTGGTTGCAGACGCCTACGAGCAGTACTTC
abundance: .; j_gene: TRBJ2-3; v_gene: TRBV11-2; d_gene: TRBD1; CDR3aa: CASSQSGQGMTDTQYF; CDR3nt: TGTGCCAGCAGCCAATCGGGACAGGGGATGACAGATACGCAGTATTTT